The 4 T cell receptor beta chains below come from one sample, sequenced in a study of CD8 T cells in ankylosing spondylitis. Regarding the study as a whole: A TCR beta motif of several highly homologous variants appeared characteristic of ankylosing spondylitis blood.

Via MiXCR, TCRdb re-called the 5' RACE reads, giving one row per CDR3 protein. This sample yields fewer than 500,000 distinct CDR3 sequences, of which approximately 26% are seen a single time; about 1% belongs to the top ten. Antigens for these TCRs are unknown. The source material was blood, either unsorted or a sorted T cell fraction (not recorded which). The receptors were gathered from a male donor with ankylosing spondylitis.

The gene calls are TRBV7-9 and TRBJ2-2, with TRBD2 matching 14 bases. The CDR3 has 15 amino acids. V trimming: 5 bases; J trimming: 5 bases; junction bases outside the gene matches: 1. Germline V CDR1 and CDR2: SEHNR, FQNEAQ (reference sequence). This CDR3 reads CASSRTSGRTGELFF. As DNA, the CDR3 is TGTGCCAGCAGCCGGACTAGCGGGAGGACCGGGGAGCTGTTTTTT.

The chain carries TRBV20-1 and TRBJ2-7; 8 bases are shared with TRBD2. CDR3 length: 15 amino acids. The V and J ends lost 0 bases and 3 bases, in that order; junction bases with no gene match: 7. Looked up from germline, CDR1 is DFQATT and CDR2 is SNEGSKA (reference sequence). The CDR3 protein is CSARDGTRGGYEQYF. CDR3 nucleotides: TGCAGTGCTAGAGATGGGACTAGAGGGGGCTACGAGCAGTACTTC.

This rearrangement joins TRBV20-1 to TRBJ2-1; 12 bases match TRBD2. The V segment lost 1 base and the J segment 5 bases; nucleotides outside the gene matches: 0. This CDR3 is built from 14 residues. Germline V gene lookup returns CDR1 DFQATT and CDR2 SNEGSKA (reference sequence). CDR3 amino acids: CSARGTSGNNEQFF. The CDR3 region has the DNA TGCAGTGCTAGAGGGACTAGCGGGAACAATGAGCAGTTCTTC.

The gene calls are TRBV19 and TRBJ2-7; D possibly corresponds to TRBD1 (6 bases). CDR1 LNHDA and CDR2 SQIVND come from the germline V gene (reference sequence). This CDR3 contains 14 residues. Trimming cost V 3 bases and J 6 bases, with 15 bases left between them. CDR3 loop: CASSMQMDSTEQYF. The CDR3 region has the DNA TGTGCCAGTAGTATGCAAATGGACAGTACCGAGCAGTACTTC.